Following are 16 T cell receptor beta chains from one sample sequenced in a study of cytomegalovirus exposure and HLA in healthy donors. Sequencing used immunoSEQ multiplex PCR; TCRdb keeps in-frame clones, though not all of them. This table has 150,000 to 250,000 clones, more than 65% appearing once. Input material: PBMCs. These receptors were taken from a woman in her 30s in good health and CMV-seropositive.

The chain has TRBV6-5 and TRBJ2-7; tentatively, D is TRBD1 (6 bases). This CDR3 contains 13 residues. From germline, CDR1 is MNHEY and CDR2 SVGAGI. V lost 6 bases to trimming and J lost 6 bases, with 15 bases between them. The CDR3 bases are TGTGCCAGCAGGTCCCAGGGGACGGTCGAGCAGTACTTC. Translating it yields CASRSQGTVEQYF.

For the CDR3, the DNA is TGCGCCAGCAGCTTGCGTACTAGCGGGAGTTACAATGAGCAGTTCTTC. Amino acids: CASSLRTSGSYNEQFF. The chain couples TRBV5-1 to TRBJ2-1; 11 positions match TRBD2. The V segment lost 1 base and the J segment 4 bases; nucleotides outside the gene matches: 4. CDR3 length equals 16 residues. Germline CDR1 SGHRS, CDR2 YFSETQ.

The chain is built from TRBV11-1 and TRBJ2-7; 7 bases agree with TRBD2. The V gene's germline CDR1 is SGHAT and CDR2 FQDESV (reference sequence). J lost 6 bases, V lost 5 bases, and 7 bases had no gene match. The length of the CDR3 is 13 residues. The CDR3 DNA reads as TGTGCCAGCAGCCCCCCGACTAGCCGCGAGCAGTACTTC. It translates to CASSPPTSREQYF.

Only a few counts were recorded for this clone. The chain employs TRBV28 and TRBJ1-5, with 9 bases matching TRBD1. V shed 2 bases, J shed 0 bases, and the junction held 11 bases outside the gene matches. The germline CDR1 and CDR2 sequences are MDHEN and SYDVKM. This CDR3 contains 19 residues. CDR3 in amino acids: CASSLGLLDRGISNQPQHF. DNA of the CDR3: TGTGCCAGCAGTTTAGGCCTACTGGACAGGGGAATTAGCAATCAGCCCCAGCATTTT.

V is TRBV15 and J is TRBJ2-5; D may be TRBD2 (6 bases). V lost 0 bases, J lost 2 bases, and 7 bases lay in between. The CDR3 extends over 14 amino acids. The germline gives CDR1 LNHNV, CDR2 YYDKDF (reference sequence). In DNA form, the CDR3 reads TGTGCCACCAGCAGAGATCGGGGGCAAGAGACCCAGTACTTC. This sequence encodes CATSRDRGQETQYF.

V usage is TRBV15 and J usage is TRBJ2-7; 8 bases fit TRBD2. CDR1 is LNHNV and CDR2 is YYDKDF in the germline V gene (reference sequence). The junction had 6 bases not matched to a gene; V was cut back by 1 base and J by 4 bases. The length of the CDR3 is 15 residues. CDR3 nucleotide sequence: TGTGCCACCAGCAGAGGGGGCGCGGGAGGTTACGAGCAGTACTTC. The encoded protein is CATSRGGAGGYEQYF.

This clone was seen a handful of times. V is TRBV27 and J is TRBJ2-3; possible D gene TRBD2, 5 bases. The CDR3 totals 14 residues. Germline CDR1 reads MNHEY; CDR2 reads SMNVEV (reference sequence). Trimming pared 7 bases from V and 4 bases from J, leaving 15 bases between. The CDR3, as DNA: TGTGCCAGCATCTTCGGGGATGGGGCAGATACGCAGTATTTT. Translated: CASIFGDGADTQYF.

The chain recombines TRBV7-9 with TRBJ2-7; the match to TRBD1 covers 8 bases. The CDR3 contains 14 residues. V lost 5 bases and J lost 2; bases outside the gene matches: 5. Germline CDR1 is SEHNR and CDR2 is FQNEAQ (reference sequence). The CDR3 region is CASSHPDRAYEQYF. CDR3 bases: TGTGCCAGCAGCCACCCGGACAGGGCCTACGAGCAGTACTTC. The entire variable domain, with the rest obtained from reference TRBV7-9 and TRBJ2-7, is as follows: DTGVSQNPRHKITKRGQNVTFRCDPISEHNRLYWYRQTLGQGPEFLTYFQNEAQLEKSRLLSDRFSAERPKGSFSTLEIQRTEQGDSAMYLCASSHPDRAYEQYFGPGTRLTVT.

V usage is TRBV6-5 and J usage is TRBJ2-7; tentatively, D is TRBD2 (5 bases). Germline assignment: CDR1 MNHEY and CDR2 SVGAGI. This CDR3 region has 11 residues. V was pared by 5 bases and J by 3 bases, with 5 bases between. The CDR3 region has the DNA TGTGCCAGCAGTGAGGGCTACGAGCAGTACTTC. Amino acids: CASSEGYEQYF.

This clone has only a few counts. The rearrangement uses TRBV30 and TRBJ1-5; D gene uncertain. The CDR3 loop spans 12 amino acids. Germline V CDR1 and CDR2: GTSNPN, SVGIG (reference sequence). V was cut by 0 bases and J by 9 bases, with 9 bases left in between. CDR3 nucleotide sequence: TGTGCCTGGAGTGTACTGGGAGCGCCCCAGCATTTT. Its protein product is CAWSVLGAPQHF.

V is TRBV7-9 and J is TRBJ2-7; no clear D. V gave up 1 base and J gave up 6 bases, with 10 bases separating them. Germline CDR1 reads SEHNR; CDR2 reads FQNEAQ (reference sequence). The CDR3 runs to 13 residues. The CDR3: CASSLGGLGEQYF. In DNA, the CDR3 is TGTGCCAGCAGCTTAGGAGGTCTGGGCGAGCAGTACTTC.

The chain employs TRBV4-2 and TRBJ2-1; 7 positions agree with TRBD1. V gave up 4 bases and J gave up 5 bases; unmatched junction bases: 5. There are 14 residues in the CDR3. Germline CDR1 LGHNA, CDR2 YNFKEQ. In nucleotides, the CDR3 is TGTGCCAGCAGCCGTGGGACAGCTGACAATGAGCAGTTCTTC. Protein: CASSRGTADNEQFF.

This chain joins TRBV20-1 and TRBJ2-3; D perhaps matches TRBD2 (6 bases). The length of the CDR3 is 11 residues. CDR1 and CDR2 from the germline V gene are DFQATT and SNEGSKA (reference sequence). Trimming stripped 7 bases from V and 6 bases from J, with 11 bases between. CDR3 region: CSVASADTQYF. In DNA form, the CDR3 reads TGCAGTGTTGCTAGCGCCGATACGCAGTATTTT.

The V gene is TRBV7-6, the J gene TRBJ2-5; 9 bases match TRBD1. CDR1 is SGHVS, CDR2 FNYEAQ, per germline. This CDR3 is 15 amino acids long. V was pared by 6 bases and J by 2 bases, with 7 bases of the junction left unmatched. CDR3 sequence (DNA): TGTGCCAGCAGATCGACAGGGGGAGAACAAGAGACCCAGTACTTC. Encoded protein: CASRSTGGEQETQYF.

This chain connects TRBV28 to TRBJ2-7; 10 bases line up with TRBD1. This CDR3 spans 16 amino acids. Germline V gene data show CDR1 as MDHEN and CDR2 as SYDVKM. J was trimmed by 6 bases and V by 2 bases; bases with no gene match: 10. CDR3 DNA: TGTGCCAGCAGTTTAATCGTTTCCGGGACAGGGGTCGAGCAGTACTTC. Protein sequence: CASSLIVSGTGVEQYF.

The rearrangement uses TRBV30 and TRBJ1-5, with a possible D match to TRBD1 (6 bases). This CDR3 contains 13 residues. The V end lost 0 bases, the J end lost 6 bases, and 9 bases lay between the germline ends. The V gene's germline CDR1 is GTSNPN and CDR2 SVGIG (reference sequence). The chain's CDR3 is CAWSVGGAQPQHF. The CDR3 DNA reads as TGTGCCTGGAGTGTAGGGGGGGCTCAGCCCCAGCATTTT.